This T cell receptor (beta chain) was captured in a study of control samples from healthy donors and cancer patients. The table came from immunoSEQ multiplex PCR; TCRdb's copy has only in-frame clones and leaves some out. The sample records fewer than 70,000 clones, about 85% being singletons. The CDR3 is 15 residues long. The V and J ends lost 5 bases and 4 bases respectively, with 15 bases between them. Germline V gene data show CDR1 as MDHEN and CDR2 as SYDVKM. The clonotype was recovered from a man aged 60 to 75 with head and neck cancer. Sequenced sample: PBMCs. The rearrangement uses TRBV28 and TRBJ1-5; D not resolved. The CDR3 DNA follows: TGTGCCAGCAGTGGGCCCTCAATAGTTAATCAGCCCCAGCATTTT. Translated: CASSGPSIVNQPQHF.